This T cell receptor beta chain appears in the sequencing data of a study of CD8 T cells in ankylosing spondylitis. Study-level results: Characteristic of ankylosing spondylitis blood, it appeared, was a TCR beta motif comprising roughly 8 highly homologous variants.

Trimming left V 1 base short and J 7 bases short, with 14 bases between. CDR1 is DFQATT, CDR2 SNEGSKA, per germline (reference sequence). The CDR3 consists of 14 residues. 5'-RACE, quantitative and with molecular barcodes, yielded the TCR beta libraries. TCRdb re-called the 5' RACE reads through MiXCR, storing one row per CDR3 protein. Of 450,000 to 550,000 distinct CDR3 sequences in the sample, about 5.2% were seen once. This clonotype has ten or more counts. Its antigen is unknown. This receptor was obtained from a male donor with ankylosing spondylitis. Sequencing input: blood, either unsorted or a sorted T cell fraction (not recorded which). The chain employs TRBV20-1 and TRBJ1-5; TRBD1 might be the D (6 bases). CDR3 nucleotide sequence: TGCAGTGCTAGAGTATCAGGGGCGGGACAGCCCCAGCATTTT. Amino acid sequence: CSARVSGAGQPQHF.